Below, one T cell receptor (beta chain) is given with its context. Its antigen remains unknown. The entry originates in a study of cytomegalovirus exposure and HLA in healthy donors. For the study at large: Unique TCR beta sequences numbering approximately 120 million came from some 200 million T cells in an earlier analysis.

The study, taken as a whole, reports: Reportedly, diagnosis of cytomegalovirus status by the classifier showed high specificity and sensitivity.

CDR1 is LGHNA, CDR2 YSLEER, per germline. V was pared by 1 base and J by 12 bases, with 10 bases between. This CDR3 is built from 12 residues. The PCR employed 60 Vbeta primers together with 13 Jbeta primers. Clones were read by immunoSEQ multiplex PCR, and TCRdb kept only the in-frame ones, dropping some. This table has roughly 180,000 clones, less than 90% appearing once. This clonotype originated in a boy aged 5-17 years in good health and CMV-seronegative. The specimen was PBMCs. The chain links TRBV4-3 to TRBJ2-1, with unresolved D. The CDR3 bases are TGCGCCAGCAGCCAAGGAACTTTTGCGCAGTTCTTC. Protein sequence: CASSQGTFAQFF.